The T cell receptor (beta chain) described here comes from a study of OX40 agonist ivuxolimab in advanced cancers. Study context: Treatment received earlier with anti-PD-1, anti-PD-L1 or anti-CTLA-4 agents was allowed, and over 35% had some.

Germline V CDR1 and CDR2: SGHNT, YYREEE (reference sequence). Trimming took 0 bases from V and 5 from J; bases not matched to a gene: 9. CDR3 length: 17 amino acids. The study's findings and limits: Expanded clones were, on average, more numerous in CD8+ T cells than in CD4+. At doses 0.1 to 3.0 mg/kg, CD4+ and CD8+ clones expanded. Specificity for antigen went undetermined in the expanded peripheral T cells.

As to this clone: Its antigen is still unknown.

Data came from immunoSEQ multiplex PCR; TCRdb stores just in-frame clones and leaves some out. The sample shows over 50,000 clones, 84% of them seen only once. This material consisted of CD4+ or CD8+ T cells sorted from blood, taken in a trial of the OX40 agonist ivuxolimab. This chain joins TRBV5-4 and TRBJ2-5; 11 bases align to TRBD1. This sequence was found in an adult with an advanced solid tumor such as melanoma, head and neck, liver or kidney cancer. The CDR3 protein is CASSLDPRTGGLETQYF. Here the CDR3 DNA reads TGTGCCAGCAGCTTGGATCCCAGGACAGGGGGCCTCGAGACCCAGTACTTC.